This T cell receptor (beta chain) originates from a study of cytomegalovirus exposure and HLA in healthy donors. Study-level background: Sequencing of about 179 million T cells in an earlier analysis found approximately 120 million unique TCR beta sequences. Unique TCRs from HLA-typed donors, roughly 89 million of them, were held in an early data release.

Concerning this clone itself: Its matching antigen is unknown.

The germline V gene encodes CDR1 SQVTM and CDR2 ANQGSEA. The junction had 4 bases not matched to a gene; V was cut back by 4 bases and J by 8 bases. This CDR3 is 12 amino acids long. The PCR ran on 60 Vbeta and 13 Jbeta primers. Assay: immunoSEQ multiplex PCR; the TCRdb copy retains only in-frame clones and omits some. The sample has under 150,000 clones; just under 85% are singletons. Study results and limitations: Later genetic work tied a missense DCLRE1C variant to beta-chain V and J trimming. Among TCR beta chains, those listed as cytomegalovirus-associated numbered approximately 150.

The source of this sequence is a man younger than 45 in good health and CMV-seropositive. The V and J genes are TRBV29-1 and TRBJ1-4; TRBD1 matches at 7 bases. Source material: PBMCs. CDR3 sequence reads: CSVAGGEEKLFF. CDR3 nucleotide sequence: TGCAGCGTTGCAGGGGGTGAGGAAAAACTGTTTTTT.